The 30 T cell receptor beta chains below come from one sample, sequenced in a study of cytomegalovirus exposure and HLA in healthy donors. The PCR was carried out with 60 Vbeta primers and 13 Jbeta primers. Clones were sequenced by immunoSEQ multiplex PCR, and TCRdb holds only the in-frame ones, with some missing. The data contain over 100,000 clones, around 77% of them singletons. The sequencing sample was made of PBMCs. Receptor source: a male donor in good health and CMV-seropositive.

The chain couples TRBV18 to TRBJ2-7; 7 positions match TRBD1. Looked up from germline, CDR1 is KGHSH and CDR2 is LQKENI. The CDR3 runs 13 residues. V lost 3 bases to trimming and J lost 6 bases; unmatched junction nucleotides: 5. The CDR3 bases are TGTGCCAGCTCACCCGACAGGGTGTCCGAGCAGTACTTC. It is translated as CASSPDRVSEQYF. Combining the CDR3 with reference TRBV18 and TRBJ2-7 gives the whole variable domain NAGVMQNPRHLVRRRGQEARLRCSPMKGHSHVYWYRQLPEEGLKFMVYLQKENIIDESGMPKERFSAEFPKEGPSILRIQQVVRGDSAAYFCASSPDRVSEQYFGPGTRLTVT.

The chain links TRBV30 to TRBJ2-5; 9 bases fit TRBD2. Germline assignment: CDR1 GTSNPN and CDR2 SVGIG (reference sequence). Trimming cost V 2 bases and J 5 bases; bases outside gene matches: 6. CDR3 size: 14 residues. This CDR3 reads CAWSRGTSRETQYF. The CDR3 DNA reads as TGTGCCTGGAGTAGAGGGACTAGCAGGGAGACCCAGTACTTC.

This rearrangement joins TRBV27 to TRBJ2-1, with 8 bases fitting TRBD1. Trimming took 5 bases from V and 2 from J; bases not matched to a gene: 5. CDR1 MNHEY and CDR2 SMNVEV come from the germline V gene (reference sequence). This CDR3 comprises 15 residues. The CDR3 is CASSPTTGAYNEQFF. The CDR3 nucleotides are TGTGCCAGCAGTCCGACGACAGGGGCCTACAATGAGCAGTTCTTC.

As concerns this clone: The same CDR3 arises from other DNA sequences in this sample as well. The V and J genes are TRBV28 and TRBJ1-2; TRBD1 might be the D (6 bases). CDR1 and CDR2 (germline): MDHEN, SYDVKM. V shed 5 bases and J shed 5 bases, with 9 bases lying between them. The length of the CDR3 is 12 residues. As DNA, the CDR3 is TGTGCCAGCAGTCCCACAGGGTATGGCTACACCTTC. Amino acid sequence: CASSPTGYGYTF.

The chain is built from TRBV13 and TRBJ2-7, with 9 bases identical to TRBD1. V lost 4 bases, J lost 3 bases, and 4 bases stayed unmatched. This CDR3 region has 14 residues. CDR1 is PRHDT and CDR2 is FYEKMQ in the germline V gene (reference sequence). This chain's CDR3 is CASSSRDRDYEQYF. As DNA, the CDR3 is TGTGCCAGCAGCTCCCGGGACAGGGACTACGAGCAGTACTTC.

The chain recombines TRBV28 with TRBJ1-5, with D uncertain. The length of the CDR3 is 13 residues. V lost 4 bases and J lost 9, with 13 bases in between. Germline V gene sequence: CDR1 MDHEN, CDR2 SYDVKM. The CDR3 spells CASSSGSQGPQHF. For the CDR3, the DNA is TGTGCCAGCAGTTCCGGGAGTCAAGGGCCCCAGCATTTT.

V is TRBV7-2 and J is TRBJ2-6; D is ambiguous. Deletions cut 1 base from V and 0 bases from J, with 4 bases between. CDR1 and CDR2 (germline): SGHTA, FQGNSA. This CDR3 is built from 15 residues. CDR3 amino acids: CASSLGASGANVLTF. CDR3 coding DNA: TGTGCCAGCAGCTTAGGGGCCTCTGGGGCCAACGTCCTGACTTTC.

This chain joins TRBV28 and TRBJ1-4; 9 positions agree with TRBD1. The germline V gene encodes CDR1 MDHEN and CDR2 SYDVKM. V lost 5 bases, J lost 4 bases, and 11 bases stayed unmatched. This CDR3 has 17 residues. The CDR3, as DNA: TGTGCCAGCAGTCCCAATCCCGGGACAGGGAATAATGAAAAACTGTTTTTT. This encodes CASSPNPGTGNNEKLFF.

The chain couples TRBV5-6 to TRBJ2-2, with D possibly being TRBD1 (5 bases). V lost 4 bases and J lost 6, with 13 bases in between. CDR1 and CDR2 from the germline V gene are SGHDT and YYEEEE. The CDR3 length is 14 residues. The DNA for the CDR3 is TGTGCCAGCAGCAGCCTCAGGGTACCCGGGGAGCTGTTTTTT. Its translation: CASSSLRVPGELFF.

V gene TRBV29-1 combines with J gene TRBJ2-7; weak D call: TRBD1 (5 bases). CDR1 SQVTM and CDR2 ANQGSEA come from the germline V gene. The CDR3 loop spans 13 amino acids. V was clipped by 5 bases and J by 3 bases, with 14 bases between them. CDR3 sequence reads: CSVSGGQSYEQYF. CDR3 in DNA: TGCAGCGTTTCGGGTGGACAAAGCTACGAGCAGTACTTC.

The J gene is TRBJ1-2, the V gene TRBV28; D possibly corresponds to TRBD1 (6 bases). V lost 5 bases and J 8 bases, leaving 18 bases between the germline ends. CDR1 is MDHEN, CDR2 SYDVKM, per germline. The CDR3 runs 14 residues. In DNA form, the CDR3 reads TGTGCCAGCAGTCTACCGGGGGGGGCCGGAGGCTACACCTTC. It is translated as CASSLPGGAGGYTF.

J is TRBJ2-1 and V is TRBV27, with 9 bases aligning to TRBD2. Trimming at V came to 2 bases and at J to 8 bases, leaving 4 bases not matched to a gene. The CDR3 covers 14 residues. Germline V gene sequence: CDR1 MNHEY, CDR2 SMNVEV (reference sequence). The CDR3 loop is CASSLLAGSHEQFF. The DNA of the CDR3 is TGTGCCAGCAGTTTACTAGCGGGGTCCCATGAGCAGTTCTTC.

Here the CDR3 reads CASKGPRTSGRSDEQFF. CDR3 nucleotide sequence: TGTGCCAGCAAAGGGCCACGGACTAGCGGGAGAAGCGATGAGCAGTTCTTC. V gene TRBV28 combines with J gene TRBJ2-1; TRBD2 agrees at 13 bases. This CDR3 has 17 residues. Germline lookup yields CDR1 MDHEN and CDR2 SYDVKM. The V and J ends lost 7 bases and 8 bases, in that order; junction bases with no gene match: 14.

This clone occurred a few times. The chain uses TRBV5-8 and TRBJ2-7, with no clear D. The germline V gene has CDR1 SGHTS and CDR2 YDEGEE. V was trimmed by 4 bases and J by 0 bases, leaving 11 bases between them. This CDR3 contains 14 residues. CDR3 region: CASSLGSSSYEQYF. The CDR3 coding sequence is TGTGCCAGCAGCCTGGGCTCTAGCTCCTACGAGCAGTACTTC.

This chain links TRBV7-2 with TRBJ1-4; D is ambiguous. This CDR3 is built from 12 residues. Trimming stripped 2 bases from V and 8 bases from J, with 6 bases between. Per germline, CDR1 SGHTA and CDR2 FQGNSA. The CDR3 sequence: CASSLPQEKLFF. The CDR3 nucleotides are TGTGCCAGCAGCTTACCGCAGGAAAAACTGTTTTTT.

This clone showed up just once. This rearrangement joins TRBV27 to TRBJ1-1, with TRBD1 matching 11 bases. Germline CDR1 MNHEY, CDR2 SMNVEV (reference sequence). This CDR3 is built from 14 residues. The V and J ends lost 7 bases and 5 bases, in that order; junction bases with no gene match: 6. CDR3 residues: CASKWTGGDTEAFF. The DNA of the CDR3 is TGTGCCAGCAAATGGACAGGGGGCGATACTGAAGCTTTCTTT.

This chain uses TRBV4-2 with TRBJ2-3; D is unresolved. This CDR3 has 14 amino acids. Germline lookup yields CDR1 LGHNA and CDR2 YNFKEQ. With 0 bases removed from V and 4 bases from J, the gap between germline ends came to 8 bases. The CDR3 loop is CASSQDASSDTQYF. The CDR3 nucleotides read TGTGCCAGCAGCCAAGATGCTAGTTCAGATACGCAGTATTTT.

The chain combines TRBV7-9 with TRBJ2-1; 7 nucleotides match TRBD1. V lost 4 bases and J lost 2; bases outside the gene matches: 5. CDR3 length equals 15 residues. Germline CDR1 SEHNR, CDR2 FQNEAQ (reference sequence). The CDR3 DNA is TGTGCCAGCAGCTCCACGGGACAGACCTACAATGAGCAGTTCTTC. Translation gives CASSSTGQTYNEQFF. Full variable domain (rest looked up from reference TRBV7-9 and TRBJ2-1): DTGVSQNPRHKITKRGQNVTFRCDPISEHNRLYWYRQTLGQGPEFLTYFQNEAQLEKSRLLSDRFSAERPKGSFSTLEIQRTEQGDSAMYLCASSSTGQTYNEQFFGPGTRLTVL.

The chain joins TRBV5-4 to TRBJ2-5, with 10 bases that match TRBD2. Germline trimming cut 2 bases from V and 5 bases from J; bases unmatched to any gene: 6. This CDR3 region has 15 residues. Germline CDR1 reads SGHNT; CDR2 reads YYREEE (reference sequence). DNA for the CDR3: TGTGCCAGCAGCTTCCAGCGGGGGGGCCTCGAGACCCAGTACTTC. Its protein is CASSFQRGGLETQYF.

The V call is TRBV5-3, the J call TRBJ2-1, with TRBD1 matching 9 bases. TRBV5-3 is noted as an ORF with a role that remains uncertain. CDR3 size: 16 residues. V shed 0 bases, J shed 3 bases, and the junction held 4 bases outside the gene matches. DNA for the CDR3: TGTGCCAGAAGCTTGGGGGGACAGGGTAGCTACAATGAGCAGTTCTTC. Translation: CARSLGGQGSYNEQFF.

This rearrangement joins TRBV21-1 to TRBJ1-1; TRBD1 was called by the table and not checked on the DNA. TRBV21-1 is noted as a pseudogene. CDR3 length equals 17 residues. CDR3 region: CARPRQVISPRGTEAFF. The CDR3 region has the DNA TGTGCCAGACCCAGACAGGTCATATCCCCCCGTGGCACTGAAGCTTTCTTT.

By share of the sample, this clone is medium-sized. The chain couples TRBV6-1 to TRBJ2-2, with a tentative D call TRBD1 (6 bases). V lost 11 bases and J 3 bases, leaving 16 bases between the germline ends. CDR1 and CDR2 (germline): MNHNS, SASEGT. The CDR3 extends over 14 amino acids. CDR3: CALKRGTHTGELFF. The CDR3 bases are TGTGCCCTCAAAAGGGGGACCCACACCGGGGAGCTGTTTTTT.

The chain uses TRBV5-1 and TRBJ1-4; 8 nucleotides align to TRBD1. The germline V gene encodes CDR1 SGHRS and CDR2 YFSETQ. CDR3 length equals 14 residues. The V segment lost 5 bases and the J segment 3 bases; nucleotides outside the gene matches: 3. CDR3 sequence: CASSQGAANEKLFF. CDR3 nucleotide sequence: TGCGCCAGCAGTCAGGGGGCGGCTAATGAAAAACTGTTTTTT. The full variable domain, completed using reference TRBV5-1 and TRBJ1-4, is KAGVTQTPRYLIKTRGQQVTLSCSPISGHRSVSWYQQTPGQGLQFLFEYFSETQRNKGNFPGRFSGRQFSNSRSEMNVSTLELGDSALYLCASSQGAANEKLFFGSGTQLSVL.

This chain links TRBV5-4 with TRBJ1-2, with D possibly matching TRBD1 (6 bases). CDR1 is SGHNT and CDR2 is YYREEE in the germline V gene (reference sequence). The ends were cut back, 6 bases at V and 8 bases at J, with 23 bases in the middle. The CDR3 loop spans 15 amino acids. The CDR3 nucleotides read TGTGCCAGCACCTACCCTGACTTGGGGGCAGGGGGCTACACCTTC. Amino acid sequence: CASTYPDLGAGGYTF.

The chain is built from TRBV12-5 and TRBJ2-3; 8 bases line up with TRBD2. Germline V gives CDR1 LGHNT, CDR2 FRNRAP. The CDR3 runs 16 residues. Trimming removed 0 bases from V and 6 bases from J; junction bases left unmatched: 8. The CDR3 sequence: CASGLVPGLESDTQYF. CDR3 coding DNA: TGTGCTAGTGGTTTGGTTCCGGGACTAGAGTCGGATACGCAGTATTTT.

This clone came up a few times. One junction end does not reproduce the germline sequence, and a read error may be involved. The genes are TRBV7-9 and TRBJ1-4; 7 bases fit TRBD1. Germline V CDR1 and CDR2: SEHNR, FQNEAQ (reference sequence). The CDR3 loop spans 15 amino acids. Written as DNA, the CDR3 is TGTTCCAGCAGCTCCCAAGGACAGGCACCAGGGGGACTGTTTTTT. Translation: CSSSSQGQAPGGLFF. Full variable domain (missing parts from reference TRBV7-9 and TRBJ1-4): DTGVSQNPRHKITKRGQNVTFRCDPISEHNRLYWYRQTLGQGPEFLTYFQNEAQLEKSRLLSDRFSAERPKGSFSTLEIQRTEQGDSAMYLCSSSSQGQAPGGLFFGSGTQLSVL.

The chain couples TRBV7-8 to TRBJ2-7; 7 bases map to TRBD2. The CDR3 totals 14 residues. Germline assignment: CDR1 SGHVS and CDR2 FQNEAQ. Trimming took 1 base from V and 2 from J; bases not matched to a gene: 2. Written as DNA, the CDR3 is TGTGCCAGCAGCTTAGTGGCGGGAGCCTACGAGCAGTACTTC. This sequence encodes CASSLVAGAYEQYF.

The CDR3 reads CASSSGGTGGSPGLNTEAFF. The CDR3 DNA sequence: TGTGCCAGCAGCTCGGGGGGGACAGGGGGTAGTCCGGGGCTAAACACTGAAGCTTTCTTT. J is TRBJ1-1 and V is TRBV28, with TRBD1 matching 11 bases. This CDR3 contains 20 residues. The germline V gene encodes CDR1 MDHEN and CDR2 SYDVKM. After removal of 6 bases from V and 2 bases from J, the junction contained 20 bases not matched to a gene.

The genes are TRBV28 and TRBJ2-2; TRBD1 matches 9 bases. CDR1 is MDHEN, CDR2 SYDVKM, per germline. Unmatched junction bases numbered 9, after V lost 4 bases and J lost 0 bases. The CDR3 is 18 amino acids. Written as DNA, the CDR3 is TGTGCCAGCAGTTCTCGACAGGGGGTGTTTGCGAACACCGGGGAGCTGTTTTTT. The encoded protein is CASSSRQGVFANTGELFF.

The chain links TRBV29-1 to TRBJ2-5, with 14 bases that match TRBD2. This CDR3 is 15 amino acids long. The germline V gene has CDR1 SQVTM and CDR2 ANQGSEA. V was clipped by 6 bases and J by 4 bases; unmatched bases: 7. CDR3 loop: CSVARLAGGIETQYF. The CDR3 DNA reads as TGCAGCGTCGCCCGACTAGCGGGAGGGATAGAGACCCAGTACTTC.